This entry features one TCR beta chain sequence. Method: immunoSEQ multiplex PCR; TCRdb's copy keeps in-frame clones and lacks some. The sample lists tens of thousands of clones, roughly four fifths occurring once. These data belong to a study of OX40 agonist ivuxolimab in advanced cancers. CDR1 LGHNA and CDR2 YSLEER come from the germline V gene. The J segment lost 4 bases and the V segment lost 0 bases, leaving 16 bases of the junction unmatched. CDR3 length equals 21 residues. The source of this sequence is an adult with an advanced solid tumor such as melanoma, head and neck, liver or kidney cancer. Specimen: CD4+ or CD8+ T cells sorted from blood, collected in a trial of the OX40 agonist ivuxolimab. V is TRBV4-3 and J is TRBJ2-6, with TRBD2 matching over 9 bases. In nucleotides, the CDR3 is TGCGCCAGCAGCCAAGATCCCCAGGGTAGGCGGGAGGGCCGGGGGGCCAACGTCCTGACTTTC. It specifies CASSQDPQGRREGRGANVLTF.